The subject of this entry is one T cell receptor beta chain. Its target is unknown. The data were taken from a study of T cell responses to AZD1222 COVID-19 vaccine. Study-level findings and limits: All repertoire sampling was performed exclusively after the peak T cell response. Clonal diversity was possibly underestimated, and white British individuals and females predominated among donors.

Germline V CDR1 and CDR2: MDHEN, SYDVKM. CDR3 length: 13 amino acids. V gave up 6 bases and J gave up 8 bases, with 13 bases separating them. The data were produced by immunoSEQ multiplex PCR, yet TCRdb's version contains in-frame clones alone and is incomplete. The data hold around 8,000 clones, with over 75% observed a single time. The sequence derives from an adult who received the AZD1222 COVID-19 vaccine. The gene calls are TRBV28 and TRBJ1-4; D ambiguous. The input for sequencing was peripheral blood, taken 28 days after the second AZD1222 dose. CDR3 bases: TGTGCCAGCAGCGGGCAGGAGAGGGAAAAACTGTTTTTT. This translates into CASSGQEREKLFF.